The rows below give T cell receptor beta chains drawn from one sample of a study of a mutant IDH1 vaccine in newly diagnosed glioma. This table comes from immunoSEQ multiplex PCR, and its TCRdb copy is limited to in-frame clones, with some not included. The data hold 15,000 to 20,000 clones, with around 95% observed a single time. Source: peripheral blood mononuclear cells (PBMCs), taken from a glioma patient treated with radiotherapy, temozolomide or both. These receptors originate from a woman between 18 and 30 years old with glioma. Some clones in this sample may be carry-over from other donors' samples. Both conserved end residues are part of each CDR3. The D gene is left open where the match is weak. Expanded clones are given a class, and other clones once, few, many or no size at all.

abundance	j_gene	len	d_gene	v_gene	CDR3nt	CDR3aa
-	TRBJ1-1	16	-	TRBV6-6	TGTGCCAGCAGCTTTCCCGACGGGATCATGAACACTGAAGCTTTCTTT	CASSFPDGIMNTEAFF
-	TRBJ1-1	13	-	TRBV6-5	TGTGCCAGCAGTTACAGGATGAACACTGAAGCTTTCTTT	CASSYRMNTEAFF
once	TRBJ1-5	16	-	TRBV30	TGTGCCTGGAGTGTACTGGCAGGGGAGAACAATCAGCCCCAGCATTTT	CAWSVLAGENNQPQHF
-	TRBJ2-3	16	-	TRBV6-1	TGTGCCAGCAGTGAAGGGGGGCCTTCTGGCACAGATACGCAGTATTTT	CASSEGGPSGTDTQYF
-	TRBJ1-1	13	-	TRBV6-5	TGTGCCAGCAGTATCACGCCGAATACTGAAGCTTTCTTT	CASSITPNTEAFF
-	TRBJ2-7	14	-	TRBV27	TGTGCCAGCAGTTTATCTATCGCAGGCTACGAGCAGTACTTC	CASSLSIAGYEQYF
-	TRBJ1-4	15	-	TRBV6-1	TGTGCCAGCAGTCCCCCACCCCCAACTAATGAAAAACTGTTTTTT	CASSPPPPTNEKLFF
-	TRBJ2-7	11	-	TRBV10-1	TGCGCCAGAACTCGGAGGGGGGAGCAGTACTTC	CARTRRGEQYF
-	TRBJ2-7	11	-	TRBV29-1	TGCAGCGTTGTCCATGTTTACGAGCAGTACTTC	CSVVHVYEQYF
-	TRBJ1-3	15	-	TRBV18	TGTGCCAGCTCACCTGGGCCCGACTCTGGAAACACCATATATTTT	CASSPGPDSGNTIYF
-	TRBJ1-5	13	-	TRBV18	TGTGCCAGCTCACCCAGTAGAGTTGGGCCCCAGCATTTT	CASSPSRVGPQHF
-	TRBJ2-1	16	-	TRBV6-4	TGTGCCAGCAGTTCGACCTGGGGGGGCGGTATGCCTGAGCAGTTCTTC	CASSSTWGGGMPEQFF
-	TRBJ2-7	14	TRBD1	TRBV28	TGTGCCAGCAGTTACGCGACAGGGAATTTCGAGCAGTACTTC	CASSYATGNFEQYF
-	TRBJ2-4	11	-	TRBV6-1	TGTGCCAGCACAGGGCGAAACATTCAGTACTTC	CASTGRNIQYF
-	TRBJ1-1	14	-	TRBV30	TGTGCCTGGAGTGTAACAGGAAGAAACACTGAAGCTTTCTTT	CAWSVTGRNTEAFF
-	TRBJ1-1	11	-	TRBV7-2	TGTGCCAGCAGCCCCGAAGGGGGAGCTTTCTTT	CASSPEGGAFF
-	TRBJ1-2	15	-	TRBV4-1	TGCGCCAGCAGCCAAGTTCAGGGGCCTAGCGGTGGCTACACCTTC	CASSQVQGPSGGYTF
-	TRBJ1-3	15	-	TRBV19	TGTGCCAGTAATGTAGGGCTGACCTCTGGAAACACCATATATTTT	CASNVGLTSGNTIYF
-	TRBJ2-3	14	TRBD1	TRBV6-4	TGTGCCAGCAGCTCGGGACAGAGCACAGATACGCAGTATTTT	CASSSGQSTDTQYF
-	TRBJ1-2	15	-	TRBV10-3	TGTGCCATCAGTGATCCCCGACAGGTTGCCTATGGCTACACCTTC	CAISDPRQVAYGYTF
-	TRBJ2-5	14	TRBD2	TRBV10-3	TGTGCCACCCTATCGGGAGGGGAGCAAGAGACCCAGTACTTC	CATLSGGEQETQYF
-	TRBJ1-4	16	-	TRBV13	TGTGCCAGCAGCTTCCGCCGCGCAGCAACTAATGAAAAACTGTTTTTT	CASSFRRAATNEKLFF
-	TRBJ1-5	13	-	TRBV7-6	TGTGCCAGCAGCCCTTCCGAATCCCAGCCCCAGCATTTT	CASSPSESQPQHF
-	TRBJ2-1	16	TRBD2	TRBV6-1	TGTGCCAGCAGGGAATCACTAGCGGGCTTAGACAATGAGCAGTTCTTC	CASRESLAGLDNEQFF
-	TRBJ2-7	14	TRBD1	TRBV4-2	TGTGCCAGCAGCCAAGCAGGCGGACAGGAAGAGCAGTACTTC	CASSQAGGQEEQYF
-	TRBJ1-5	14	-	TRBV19	TGTGCCAGTAGTATGAATCAGGGGAATCAGCCCCAGCATTTT	CASSMNQGNQPQHF
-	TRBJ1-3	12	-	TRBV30	TGTGCCTGGAGCGAATCGGGAAACACCATATATTTT	CAWSESGNTIYF
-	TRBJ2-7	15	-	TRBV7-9	TGTGCCAGCAGCCGGGAGGCGGGACATCTCTACGAGCAGTACTTC	CASSREAGHLYEQYF
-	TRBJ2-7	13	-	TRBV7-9	TGTGCCAGCAGCAGGCCCCCGGGGAACGAGCAGTACTTC	CASSRPPGNEQYF
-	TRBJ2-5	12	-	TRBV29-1	TGCAGCTCCGAGGGGGTGGGAGAGACCCAGTACTTC	CSSEGVGETQYF
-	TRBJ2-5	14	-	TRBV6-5	TGTGCCAGCAGTTACCGGGGGACAGAAGAGGCCCAGTACTTC	CASSYRGTEEAQYF
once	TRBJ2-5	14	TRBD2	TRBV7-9	TGTGCCAGCAGCCTAAGGACTAGCGGAGAGACCCAGTACTTC	CASSLRTSGETQYF
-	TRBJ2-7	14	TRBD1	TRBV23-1	TGCGCCAGCAGCCCTCGGGACAGGCGTTACGAGCAGTACTTC	CASSPRDRRYEQYF
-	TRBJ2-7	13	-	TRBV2	TGTGCCAGCAACTTCTTACGGACCGTCGAGCAGTACTTC	CASNFLRTVEQYF
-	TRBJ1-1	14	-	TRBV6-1	TGTGCCAGCACTTCGACAAGAATGAACACTGAAGCTTTCTTT	CASTSTRMNTEAFF
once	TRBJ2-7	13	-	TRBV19	TGTGCCAGTAGTTCGGAGGTCTCCTACGAGCAGTACTTC	CASSSEVSYEQYF
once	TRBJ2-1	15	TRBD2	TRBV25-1	TGTGCCAGCAGTCCGCCGGGACTAGCGGGGAATGAGCAGTTCTTC	CASSPPGLAGNEQFF
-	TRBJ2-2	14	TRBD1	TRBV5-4	TGTGCCAGCACCGCTGACAGGGCGGCCGGGGAGCTGTTTTTT	CASTADRAAGELFF
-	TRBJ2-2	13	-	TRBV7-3	TGTGCCAGCAGCTACTCGTACACCGGGGAGCTGTTTTTT	CASSYSYTGELFF